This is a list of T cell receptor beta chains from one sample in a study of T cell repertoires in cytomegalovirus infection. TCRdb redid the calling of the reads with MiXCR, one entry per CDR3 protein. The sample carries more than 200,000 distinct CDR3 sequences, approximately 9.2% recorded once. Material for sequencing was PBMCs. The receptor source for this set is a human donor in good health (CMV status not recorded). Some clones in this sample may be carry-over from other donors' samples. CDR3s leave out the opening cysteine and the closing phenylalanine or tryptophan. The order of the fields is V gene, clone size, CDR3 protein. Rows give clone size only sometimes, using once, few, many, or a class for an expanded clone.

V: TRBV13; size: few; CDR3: ASSYGQVNYGYT
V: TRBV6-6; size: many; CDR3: ASTLRVARDSYEQY
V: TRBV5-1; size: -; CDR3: ASSPYFNTSGANTGELF
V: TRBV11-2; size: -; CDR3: ASSLLMGQGEAF
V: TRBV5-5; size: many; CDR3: ASSLSGHGDT
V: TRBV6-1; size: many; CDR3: ASSRSSGGLTDTQY
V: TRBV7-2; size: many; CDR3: ASSSSTLQGLNTGELF
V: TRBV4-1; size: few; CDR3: ASSHLGNEQF
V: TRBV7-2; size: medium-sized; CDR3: ASSLVSGYEQY
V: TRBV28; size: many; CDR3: ASSSGQTDTEAF
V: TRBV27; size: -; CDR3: ASRTDSSGGELF
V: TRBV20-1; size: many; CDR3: SARPLTGIYEQY
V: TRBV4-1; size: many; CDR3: ASSHSVTGDGSPLH
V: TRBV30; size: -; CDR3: AWSRTGGTEAF
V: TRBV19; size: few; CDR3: AINTTEQF
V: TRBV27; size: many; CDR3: ASSLSGLAQPQH
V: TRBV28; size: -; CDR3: ASSSTAPYGYT
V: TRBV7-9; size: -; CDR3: ASSLSGRAGEQY
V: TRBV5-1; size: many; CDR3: ASSSRGDSSGANVLT
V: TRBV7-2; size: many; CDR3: ASSSRGRSNQPQH
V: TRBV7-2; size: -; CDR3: ASSPLGSTGELF
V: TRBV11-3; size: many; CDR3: ASSLLRSNEQF
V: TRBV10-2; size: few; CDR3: ASSERQGDTEAF
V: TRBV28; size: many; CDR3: ASSQGGTSPQH
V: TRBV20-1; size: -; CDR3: SARDLTRAGGPGEQF
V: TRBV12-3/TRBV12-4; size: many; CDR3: ASSPGLAPAGELF
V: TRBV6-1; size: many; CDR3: ASSARWADTQY
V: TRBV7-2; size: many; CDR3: ASSIRTGGTEAF
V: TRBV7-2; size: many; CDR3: ASSSSGTGVGEQY
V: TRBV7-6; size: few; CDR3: ASSPSAVGSDQPQH
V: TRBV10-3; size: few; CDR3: AISNGQTGDTQY
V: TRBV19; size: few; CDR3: ASSIIRDRRGYT
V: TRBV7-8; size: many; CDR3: ASSLEARGSYNEQF
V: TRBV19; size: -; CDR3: ASSSAGNPLYGYT
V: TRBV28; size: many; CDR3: ASSFPTHGTGAREQF
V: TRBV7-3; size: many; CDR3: ASSLTVAGLNTGELF
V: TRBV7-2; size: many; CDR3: ASSFRPTGAGSSNQPQH
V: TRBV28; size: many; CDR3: ASSPGQREQY
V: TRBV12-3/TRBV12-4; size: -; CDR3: ASIRTGTDTQY
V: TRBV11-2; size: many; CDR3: ASSFSLKQGGEKLF
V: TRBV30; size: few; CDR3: AWGQGTGGYT
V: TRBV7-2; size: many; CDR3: ASSPVGTDTQY
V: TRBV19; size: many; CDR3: ASSPRGAGETQY
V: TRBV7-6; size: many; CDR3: ASSLELTGNTGELF
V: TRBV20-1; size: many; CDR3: SATGKYETQY
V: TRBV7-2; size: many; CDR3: ASSLIPGRETQY
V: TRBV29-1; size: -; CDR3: SISRTGGIGGKNIQY
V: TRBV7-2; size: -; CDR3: ASSPLGTSGQETQY
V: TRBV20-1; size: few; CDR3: SASRDSMNTEAF
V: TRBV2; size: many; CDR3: ASTQGKGNQPQH
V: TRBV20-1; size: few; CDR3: SARVDIGRPNSPLH
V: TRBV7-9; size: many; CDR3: ASSLGGPSNQPQH
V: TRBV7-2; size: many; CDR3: ASSTGQGARFEAF